A selection of T cell receptor beta chains follows, all from one sample in a study of CXCR3-negative and CXCR3-positive naive CD8 T cells. Following a re-call of the 5' RACE reads, TCRdb has one entry per CDR3 protein and lacks DNA. The sample table sets out around 57,000 distinct CDR3 sequences. Sequencing input: memory CD8+ T cells from blood. The source of these receptors is a human donor in good health. Some clones in this sample may be carry-over from other donors' samples. CDR3s include the opening cysteine and the closing phenylalanine or tryptophan. The order of the fields is V gene, J gene, CDR3 protein.

V gene: TRBV7-9
J gene: TRBJ2-3
CDR3 protein: CASSPPDRGRTDTQYF

V gene: TRBV29-1
J gene: TRBJ2-1
CDR3 protein: CSVVFLGDEQFF

V gene: TRBV13
J gene: TRBJ2-7
CDR3 protein: CASSLLGTENYEQYF

V gene: TRBV5-6
J gene: TRBJ2-3
CDR3 protein: CASSYPGQLTDTQYF

V gene: TRBV30
J gene: TRBJ2-7
CDR3 protein: CAWTWGGQGHEQYF

V gene: TRBV11-3
J gene: TRBJ2-7
CDR3 protein: CASSDIGGYEQYF

V gene: TRBV28
J gene: TRBJ1-6
CDR3 protein: CASSSDSVYSPLHF

V gene: TRBV12-3/TRBV12-4
J gene: TRBJ2-7
CDR3 protein: CASRNLSSSYEQYF

V gene: TRBV15
J gene: TRBJ1-5
CDR3 protein: CATSSFGQGGQPQHF

V gene: TRBV11-3
J gene: TRBJ2-3
CDR3 protein: CASSPWGLGADTQYF

V gene: TRBV4-1
J gene: TRBJ1-2
CDR3 protein: CASTPGRGDYGYTF

V gene: TRBV6-2/TRBV6-3
J gene: TRBJ2-3
CDR3 protein: CAAQGTRVDTDTQYF

V gene: TRBV6-5
J gene: TRBJ2-1
CDR3 protein: CASSTYPSAGGYNEQFF

V gene: TRBV7-6
J gene: TRBJ2-2
CDR3 protein: CPSSLAGGEHGELFF

V gene: TRBV7-8
J gene: TRBJ1-3
CDR3 protein: CASSLISGNTIYF

V gene: TRBV28
J gene: TRBJ2-3
CDR3 protein: CASRSLRGHTDTQYF

V gene: TRBV29-1
J gene: TRBJ2-7
CDR3 protein: CSVELSGRETYEQYF

V gene: TRBV7-9
J gene: TRBJ2-7
CDR3 protein: CASSFQGHHEQYF

V gene: TRBV25-1
J gene: TRBJ1-4
CDR3 protein: CASSEFGTGESRLFF

V gene: TRBV5-1
J gene: TRBJ2-7
CDR3 protein: CASSPFGELPDEQYF

V gene: TRBV7-3
J gene: TRBJ2-3
CDR3 protein: CASSLGLGQPLTDTQYF

V gene: TRBV6-5
J gene: TRBJ2-7
CDR3 protein: CASSYSNAYEQYF

V gene: TRBV12-3/TRBV12-4
J gene: TRBJ2-5
CDR3 protein: CASSLEGTSAEETQYF

V gene: TRBV28
J gene: TRBJ2-1
CDR3 protein: CASRPTRGGEQFF

V gene: TRBV3-1
J gene: TRBJ2-7
CDR3 protein: CASSLDRTASSYEQYF

V gene: TRBV29-1
J gene: TRBJ2-3
CDR3 protein: CSVGGLVRPDTQYF

V gene: TRBV4-3
J gene: TRBJ2-1
CDR3 protein: CASSQEVTENNEQFF

V gene: TRBV4-1
J gene: TRBJ1-6
CDR3 protein: CASSQEEGNSPLHF

V gene: TRBV15
J gene: TRBJ2-1
CDR3 protein: CATSRVRGGPNEQFF

V gene: TRBV7-2
J gene: TRBJ2-7
CDR3 protein: CASSRNAGGWWEQYF

V gene: TRBV28
J gene: TRBJ1-5
CDR3 protein: CASSLDPGGFANQPQHF

V gene: TRBV18
J gene: TRBJ2-1
CDR3 protein: CASSPPASNEQFF

V gene: TRBV7-3
J gene: TRBJ2-1
CDR3 protein: CASSLGAYNEQFF

V gene: TRBV3-1
J gene: TRBJ2-1
CDR3 protein: CASTNVKGLLAGPRGEQFF

V gene: TRBV29-1
J gene: TRBJ1-1
CDR3 protein: CSVAVMNNEAFF

V gene: TRBV10-3
J gene: TRBJ2-1
CDR3 protein: CATLGGRAVSEQFF

V gene: TRBV29-1
J gene: TRBJ2-3
CDR3 protein: CSVEVGDSTDTQYF

V gene: TRBV29-1
J gene: TRBJ2-7
CDR3 protein: CSVVLDVSTGYASYEQYF

V gene: TRBV20-1
J gene: TRBJ2-7
CDR3 protein: CSASRPGSYEQYF

V gene: TRBV5-5
J gene: TRBJ2-2
CDR3 protein: CASSLVRPGYTGELFF

V gene: TRBV29-1
J gene: TRBJ2-1
CDR3 protein: CSVVLLAGDYNEQFF

V gene: TRBV6-5
J gene: TRBJ1-5
CDR3 protein: CASSSGQGDQPQHF

V gene: TRBV12-3/TRBV12-4
J gene: TRBJ1-1
CDR3 protein: CASSWASEAFF

V gene: TRBV4-2
J gene: TRBJ2-7
CDR3 protein: CASSQGLGADEQYF

V gene: TRBV7-9
J gene: TRBJ2-4
CDR3 protein: CASSLGPGAVDIQYF

V gene: TRBV6-2/TRBV6-3
J gene: TRBJ1-5
CDR3 protein: CASSSAEYSNQPRHF

V gene: TRBV4-1
J gene: TRBJ2-2
CDR3 protein: CASSLNRDHNTGELFF

V gene: TRBV29-1
J gene: TRBJ2-7
CDR3 protein: CSVVMGTSGPYEQYF